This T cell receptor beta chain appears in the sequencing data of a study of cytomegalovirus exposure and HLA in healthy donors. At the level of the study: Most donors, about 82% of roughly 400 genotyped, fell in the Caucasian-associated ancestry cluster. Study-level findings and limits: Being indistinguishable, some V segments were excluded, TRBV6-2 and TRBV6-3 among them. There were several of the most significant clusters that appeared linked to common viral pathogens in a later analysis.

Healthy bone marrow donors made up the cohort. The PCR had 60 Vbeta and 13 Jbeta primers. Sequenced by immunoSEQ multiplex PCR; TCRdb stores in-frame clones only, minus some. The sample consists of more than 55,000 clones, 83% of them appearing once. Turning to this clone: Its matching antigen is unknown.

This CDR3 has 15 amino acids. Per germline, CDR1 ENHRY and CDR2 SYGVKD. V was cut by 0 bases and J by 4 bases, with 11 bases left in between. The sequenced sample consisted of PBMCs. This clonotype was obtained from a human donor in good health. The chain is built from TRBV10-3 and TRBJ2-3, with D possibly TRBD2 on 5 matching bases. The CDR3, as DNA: TGTGCCATCAGTGAGTCGAGGTCTAGCCCAGATACGCAGTATTTT. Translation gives CAISESRSSPDTQYF.